These 7 T cell receptor beta chains were all obtained from the same sample, sequenced in a study of T-cell memory formation after mild COVID-19. From the 5' RACE reads, TCRdb called clonotypes with MiXCR, one entry per CDR3 protein. The table has 250,000 to 350,000 distinct CDR3 sequences, roughly 15% seen once. The sample taken for sequencing was PBMCs or a T cell subset sorted from them (not recorded which). These receptors all come from a man in his late teens or twenties who had mild COVID-19 (a few samples of this study predate the infection). Cell type and time point are not known.

Only a few counts were recorded for this clonotype. The chain combines TRBV4-3 with TRBJ1-1, with no clear D. The V end lost 4 bases, the J end lost 4 bases, and 16 bases lay between the germline ends. Germline assignment: CDR1 LGHNA and CDR2 YSLEER. The CDR3 runs 15 residues. The chain's CDR3 is CASSPHLWVSTEAFF. CDR3 DNA sequence: TGCGCCAGCAGCCCCCATCTCTGGGTTTCCACTGAAGCTTTCTTT.

The rearrangement uses TRBV6-2 or TRBV6-3 and TRBJ2-7; D may correspond to TRBD1 or TRBD2 (5 bases each). Trimming took 5 bases from V and 4 from J, leaving 12 bases between them. The germline gives CDR1 MNHEY, CDR2 SVGEGT. CDR3 length equals 13 residues. CDR3 sequence: CASSLRGAYEQYV. The CDR3 coding sequence is TGTGCCAGCAGTCTCCGGGGCGCATACGAGCAGTACGTC.

The chain carries TRBV20-1 and TRBJ1-2; D remains unclear. This CDR3 is 13 amino acids long. Between the trimmed V and J ends, which lost 4 bases and 0 bases, there was a span of 9 bases. Germline CDR1 is DFQATT and CDR2 is SNEGSKA (reference sequence). The CDR3 DNA reads TGCAGTGCTACGACGGATACTAACTATGGCTACACCTTC. Translation gives CSATTDTNYGYTF.

In this sample, this clonotype turned up many times. The rearrangement joins TRBV7-9 to TRBJ2-3, with 10 positions matching TRBD2. The CDR3 runs 15 residues. In germline, CDR1 is SEHNR, CDR2 FQNEAQ (reference sequence). Unmatched junction bases numbered 5, after V lost 5 bases and J lost 3 bases. The CDR3 protein is CASSAGLAETDTQYF. In DNA form, the CDR3 reads TGTGCCAGCAGCGCAGGACTAGCGGAGACAGATACGCAGTATTTT.

The chain couples TRBV5-1 to TRBJ2-2, with D possibly being TRBD1 or TRBD2 (5 bases each). The CDR3 is made up of 16 amino acids. Trimming took off 5 bases at V and 2 bases at J, with 16 bases between the two ends. CDR1 and CDR2 from the germline V gene are SGHRS and YFSETQ. CDR3 region: CASRQTGTLNTGELFF. The CDR3 DNA reads as TGCGCCAGCAGACAAACCGGGACGTTAAACACCGGGGAGCTGTTTTTT.

This clonotype was counted only a few times. This chain joins TRBV6-6 and TRBJ1-5; D gene unclear. The CDR3 covers 13 residues. The V end lost 7 bases, the J end lost 3 bases, and 10 bases lay between the germline ends. The germline gives CDR1 MNHNY, CDR2 SVGAGI (reference sequence). The CDR3 nucleotides read TGTGCCAGCATCCCGGATATCAATCAGCCCCAGCATTTT. Translated: CASIPDINQPQHF.

V gene TRBV12-3 or TRBV12-4 combines with J gene TRBJ1-4; the D gene is possibly TRBD1 (6 bases). CDR3 length: 16 residues. The V end was cut by 0 bases, the J end by 8 bases, with 16 bases between. The DNA of the CDR3 is TGTGCCAGCAGTTTAGCGTTACAGGGTTTCAGGGAAAAACTGTTTTTT. Translated: CASSLALQGFREKLFF.